A single sample gave rise to the 11 T cell receptor beta chains below, sequenced in a study of vaccination and CD4 T cells after COVID-19. Sequenced with the Oncomine TCR Beta short-read assay was DNA taken from cultured CD4+ T cells. One entry per CDR3 protein results from TCRdb running MiXCR on the PCR reads. The data contain approximately 19,000 distinct CDR3 sequences, 45% to 65% of them singletons. These receptors have no known antigen. Indicated treatment: roughly 10-day PBMC culture with coronavirus spike peptide pools or control peptides (ViraFEST assay). Sequencing was performed on CD4+ T cells from blood, cultured in vitro. These receptor sequences come from a human donor who had recovered from COVID-19.

The V gene is TRBV27, the J gene TRBJ2-1; 14 positions match TRBD2. The CDR3 extends over 15 amino acids. CDR1 MNHEY and CDR2 SMNVEV come from the germline V gene (reference sequence). After removal of 3 bases from V and 7 bases from J, the junction contained 2 bases not matched to a gene. CDR3 amino acids: CASSFGTSGSNEQFF. CDR3 nucleotides: TGTGCCAGCAGTTTCGGGACTAGCGGGAGTAATGAGCAGTTCTTC.

The J gene is TRBJ2-5, the V gene TRBV27; 11 positions agree with TRBD2. This CDR3 spans 16 amino acids. Per germline, CDR1 MNHEY and CDR2 SMNVEV (reference sequence). V lost 5 bases to trimming and J lost 4 bases; unmatched junction nucleotides: 9. CDR3 sequence reads: CASSRLAGGPVETQYF. Written as DNA, the CDR3 is TGTGCCAGCAGTCGATTAGCGGGAGGGCCGGTAGAGACCCAGTACTTC.

This clonotype was detected once. This chain uses TRBV7-8 with TRBJ2-2; 9 nucleotides align to TRBD2. The CDR3 is 17 amino acids. V was pared by 3 bases and J by 7 bases, with 12 bases of the junction left unmatched. Germline values: CDR1 SGHVS, CDR2 FQNEAQ. CDR3 sequence (DNA): TGTGCCAGCAGCTTTCCCCCGGGCGGGAGGGTGGTCGGGGAGCTGTTTTTT. Translated, it gives CASSFPPGGRVVGELFF.

The chain combines TRBV29-1 with TRBJ2-3; 7 bases agree with TRBD1. The V gene end was trimmed by 6 bases and the J gene end by 3 bases; junction bases not matched to a gene: 9. The CDR3 is 14 residues long. Germline assignment: CDR1 SQVTM and CDR2 ANQGSEA. DNA of the CDR3: TGCAGCGTCTTCCCGGGACAGTTAACAGATACGCAGTATTTT. The encoded protein is CSVFPGQLTDTQYF.

The rearrangement joins TRBV5-1 to TRBJ1-5; D gene uncertain. The CDR3 sequence is 14 residues long. V dropped 0 bases and J dropped 4 bases, with 8 bases sitting between them. Germline assignment: CDR1 SGHRS and CDR2 YFSETQ. CDR3: CASSLEGRNQPQHF. CDR3 nucleotide sequence: TGCGCCAGCAGCTTGGAGGGAAGGAATCAGCCCCAGCATTTT.

The CDR3 DNA is TGTGCCAGCAGCTTGGGACTAGCGGGAGAAAGAGATACGCAGTATTTT. It codes for CASSLGLAGERDTQYF. The rearrangement uses TRBV11-3 and TRBJ2-3, with 14 bases lining up with TRBD2. CDR1 is SGHNT, CDR2 YENEEA, per germline. V lost 3 bases to trimming and J lost 5 bases; unmatched junction nucleotides: 4. CDR3 size: 16 residues.

The chain recombines TRBV7-9 with TRBJ1-2, with TRBD1 identical over 10 bases. Germline CDR1 is SEHNR and CDR2 is FQNEAQ (reference sequence). V lost 1 base and J lost 8; bases outside the gene matches: 4. The CDR3 totals 14 residues. CDR3 region: CASSLEDRGGGYTF. The DNA of the CDR3 is TGTGCCAGCAGCTTAGAGGACAGGGGGGGAGGCTACACCTTC. The entire variable domain, with the rest obtained from reference TRBV7-9 and TRBJ1-2, is as follows: DTGVSQNPRHKITKRGQNVTFRCDPISEHNRLYWYRQTLGQGPEFLTYFQNEAQLEKSRLLSDRFSAERPKGSFSTLEIQRTEQGDSAMYLCASSLEDRGGGYTFGSGTRLTVV.

This clonotype was seen just once. The chain couples TRBV20-1 to TRBJ2-5; possible D gene TRBD2, 5 bases. The CDR3 has 16 amino acids. The V and J ends lost 6 bases and 2 bases respectively, with 22 bases between them. From germline, CDR1 is DFQATT and CDR2 SNEGSKA (reference sequence). CDR3 sequence reads: CSADTPHPSGQETQYF. The CDR3 DNA sequence: TGCAGTGCCGATACCCCTCACCCTTCGGGGCAAGAGACCCAGTACTTC.

The gene calls are TRBV20-1 and TRBJ1-1, with a possible D match to TRBD1 (6 bases). The CDR3 loop spans 13 amino acids. The V end lost 6 bases, the J end lost 3 bases, and 14 bases lay between the germline ends. The germline gives CDR1 DFQATT, CDR2 SNEGSKA (reference sequence). The CDR3 sequence is CSAIRGGDTEAFF. The CDR3 DNA reads as TGCAGTGCAATTAGGGGGGGGGACACTGAAGCTTTCTTT.

The V gene is TRBV10-1, the J gene TRBJ2-2; TRBD1 aligns across 12 bases. CDR3 size: 15 residues. Germline V gene lookup returns CDR1 WNHNN and CDR2 SYGVQD (reference sequence). Trimming took 6 bases from V and 8 from J; bases not matched to a gene: 7. The CDR3 nucleotides are TGCGCCAGCAGCACGGGACAGGGGGCGGTAGGGGAGCTGTTTTTT. Its protein product is CASSTGQGAVGELFF.

This rearrangement joins TRBV10-3 to TRBJ2-7, with unresolved D. The CDR3 has 15 residues. Germline values: CDR1 ENHRY, CDR2 SYGVKD. V shed 4 bases and J shed 5 bases, with 18 bases lying between them. The CDR3 DNA reads as TGTGCCATCAGTGCCCGCGGAAGCCCCCTCGACGAGCAGTACTTC. This translates into CAISARGSPLDEQYF.